The sample holds one count of the clone carrying this T cell receptor (beta chain). The germline CDR1 and CDR2 sequences are SEHNR and FQNEAQ (reference sequence). The V gene lost 7 bases and the J gene lost 0 bases, with 11 bases spanning the gap. The CDR3 runs to 14 residues. The sample is drawn from a study of CD8 T cells in Susac syndrome. RNA in amounts of about 0.45 to 1 ug was reverse transcribed with random hexamers. One entry per CDR3 protein results from TCRdb running MiXCR on the immunoSEQ multiplex PCR reads. Seen here are roughly 120,000 distinct CDR3 sequences, 93% observed once, and the top ten hold approximately 0.3%.

This chain links TRBV7-9 with TRBJ2-3; D is unclear. What was sequenced was CD8+ T cells from PBMCs. This receptor was obtained from a human donor with multiple sclerosis. The CDR3 DNA sequence: TGTGCCAGCAACCCACCCGGGAGCACAGATACGCAGTATTTT. It translates to CASNPPGSTDTQYF.